What follows are 14 T cell receptor beta chains derived from one specimen sequenced in a study of T-cell memory formation after mild COVID-19. One entry per CDR3 protein, called by TCRdb with MiXCR from the 5' RACE reads. The table includes over 450,000 distinct CDR3 sequences, 20% detected once. The sample was PBMCs or a T cell subset sorted from them (not recorded which). These receptor sequences come from an adult woman who had mild COVID-19 (a few samples of this study predate the infection). Cell type and time point are not known.

In its sample, this clonotype was seen once. The V call is TRBV12-3 or TRBV12-4, the J call TRBJ1-1, with unresolved D. V was clipped by 1 base and J by 5 bases, with 8 bases between them. The CDR3 sequence is 13 residues long. In DNA, the CDR3 is TGTGCCAGCAGTTTAGGGCAGATAACTGAAGCTTTCTTT. Its protein is CASSLGQITEAFF.

The chain carries TRBV30 and TRBJ1-3, with unresolved D. Germline assignment: CDR1 GTSNPN and CDR2 SVGIG (reference sequence). The CDR3 length is 12 residues. Trimming removed 0 bases from V and 3 bases from J, with 3 bases in between. CDR3 DNA: TGTGCCTGGAGTGTACGTGGAAACACCATATATTTT. Translation gives CAWSVRGNTIYF.

This clonotype was seen more than once but under ten times. This rearrangement joins TRBV4-2 to TRBJ2-7; D is undetermined. V shed 1 base and J shed 6 bases, with 13 bases lying between them. Germline V CDR1 and CDR2: LGHNA, YNFKEQ. The CDR3 is 14 residues long. The CDR3 sequence: CASSQVSGLSEQYF. The CDR3 DNA sequence: TGTGCCAGCAGCCAAGTTAGTGGGCTTAGCGAGCAGTACTTC.

The genes are TRBV4-1 and TRBJ2-3; the D is unclear. The V end lost 4 bases, the J end lost 0 bases, and 8 bases lay between the germline ends. The CDR3 runs 14 residues. Germline V gene lookup returns CDR1 MGHRA and CDR2 YSYEKL. Written as DNA, the CDR3 is TGCGCCAGCAGCCTTCATATCAGCACAGATACGCAGTATTTT. This gives the protein CASSLHISTDTQYF.

V gene TRBV30 combines with J gene TRBJ1-4, with 7 bases fitting TRBD1. V gave up 4 bases and J gave up 6 bases; unmatched junction bases: 8. Germline V gene lookup returns CDR1 GTSNPN and CDR2 SVGIG (reference sequence). The CDR3 extends over 14 amino acids. CDR3 loop: CAWKSGTGDEKLFF. In DNA form, the CDR3 reads TGTGCCTGGAAGTCCGGAACAGGGGATGAAAAACTGTTTTTT.

This rearrangement joins TRBV5-1 to TRBJ2-2; TRBD1 matches at 7 bases. CDR3 length: 19 amino acids. V lost 1 base and J lost 4; bases outside the gene matches: 16. Looked up from germline, CDR1 is SGHRS and CDR2 is YFSETQ. CDR3 in DNA: TGCGCCAGCAGCTTGACAAGGGAGACCGGGACAGAGATCACCGGGGAGCTGTTTTTT. Residues: CASSLTRETGTEITGELFF.

The V and J genes are TRBV12-3 or TRBV12-4 and TRBJ2-5, with no clear D. CDR3 length: 11 amino acids. V shed 4 bases and J shed 7 bases, with 7 bases lying between them. CDR3 sequence (DNA): TGTGCCAGCAGTTATCAAAGGACCCAGTACTTC. This translates into CASSYQRTQYF.

This clonotype was counted a few times. The V gene is TRBV14, the J gene TRBJ2-5, with 8 bases aligning to TRBD1. Germline lookup yields CDR1 SGHDN and CDR2 FVKESK. The CDR3 has 15 residues. The junction had 3 bases not matched to a gene; V was cut back by 1 base and J by 2 bases. As DNA, the CDR3 is TGTGCCAGCAGCCAAGCGGGACAGGTGCAAGAGACCCAGTACTTC. Amino acid sequence: CASSQAGQVQETQYF. The entire variable domain, with the rest obtained from reference TRBV14 and TRBJ2-5, is as follows: EAGVTQFPSHSVIEKGQTVTLRCDPISGHDNLYWYRRVMGKEIKFLLHFVKESKQDESGMPNNRFLAERTGGTYSTLKVQPAELEDSGVYFCASSQAGQVQETQYFGPGTRLLVL.

This sequence joins TRBV2 and TRBJ1-4, with 10 bases matching TRBD1. This CDR3 comprises 13 residues. With 6 bases clipped from V and 7 bases from J, the junction kept 2 bases outside the gene matches. Germline CDR1 SNHLY, CDR2 FYNNEI. CDR3 in DNA: TGTGCCAGCAGCTGGACAGGGGGTGAAAAACTGTTTTTT. It codes for CASSWTGGEKLFF.

This chain connects TRBV7-9 to TRBJ2-5, with TRBD2 matching 7 bases. CDR1 and CDR2 from the germline V gene are SEHNR and FQNEAQ (reference sequence). The CDR3 consists of 17 residues. V lost 0 bases, J lost 2 bases, and 9 bases stayed unmatched. The CDR3 protein is CASSLATRWRGQETQYF. CDR3 coding DNA: TGTGCCAGCAGCTTAGCGACCCGTTGGCGGGGGCAAGAGACCCAGTACTTC.

This clonotype came up a few times. This rearrangement joins TRBV5-1 to TRBJ2-7, with 7 nucleotides matching TRBD1. The CDR3 length is 13 residues. V trimming: 7 bases; J trimming: 5 bases; junction bases outside the gene matches: 9. CDR1 SGHRS and CDR2 YFSETQ come from the germline V gene. This chain's CDR3 is CASGMTGLHEQYF. The CDR3 nucleotides are TGCGCCAGCGGTATGACAGGGCTCCACGAGCAGTACTTC.

This clonotype has a handful of counts. The chain couples TRBV7-9 to TRBJ1-2; D gene unclear. Per the germline V gene, CDR1 is SEHNR and CDR2 is FQNEAQ (reference sequence). The CDR3 covers 15 residues. Deletions cut 1 base from V and 3 bases from J, with 12 bases between. The CDR3 spells CASSLGATPDYGYTF. In DNA, the CDR3 is TGTGCCAGCAGCTTAGGCGCGACTCCGGACTATGGCTACACCTTC.

The chain uses TRBV6-6 and TRBJ1-2; D not resolved. Trimming took 7 bases from V and 4 from J, leaving 13 bases between them. CDR1 is MNHNY and CDR2 is SVGAGI in the germline V gene (reference sequence). This CDR3 is 13 amino acids long. The CDR3 sequence is CASKTDAAYGYTF. Here the CDR3 DNA reads TGTGCCAGCAAGACGGACGCCGCCTATGGCTACACCTTC.

This clonotype was counted a few times. CDR3 coding DNA: TGTGCCAGCAGCTCACACGGGACAGGGCCCAATCAGCCCCAGCATTTT. Protein sequence: CASSSHGTGPNQPQHF. The V gene is TRBV7-9, the J gene TRBJ1-5; TRBD1 agrees at 9 bases. Germline V gives CDR1 SEHNR, CDR2 FQNEAQ (reference sequence). CDR3 size: 16 residues. The trim removed 4 bases at V and 3 bases at J, leaving 7 bases unmatched.